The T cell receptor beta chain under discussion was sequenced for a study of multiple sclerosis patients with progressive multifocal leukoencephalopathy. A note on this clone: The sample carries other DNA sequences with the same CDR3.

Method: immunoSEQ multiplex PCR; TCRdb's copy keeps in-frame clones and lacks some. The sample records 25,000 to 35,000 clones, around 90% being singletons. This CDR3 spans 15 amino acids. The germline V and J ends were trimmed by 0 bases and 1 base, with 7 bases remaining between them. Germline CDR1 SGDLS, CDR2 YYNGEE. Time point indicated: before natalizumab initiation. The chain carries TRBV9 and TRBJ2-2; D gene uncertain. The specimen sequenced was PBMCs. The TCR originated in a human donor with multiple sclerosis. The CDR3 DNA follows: TGTGCCAGCAGCGTAGTTTCAGGGAACACCGGGGAGCTGTTTTTT. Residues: CASSVVSGNTGELFF.